The 8 T cell receptor beta chains presented below share a single source sample, sequenced in a study of T cells in Graves' hyperthyroidism and ophthalmopathy. Regions amplified from RNA transcripts were the TCR beta CDR3 regions. TCR CDR3 underwent first-round RT-PCR with the HTBI primer set. Using its own MiXCR run on the multiplex PCR reads, TCRdb lists one record per CDR3 protein. Of fewer than 700,000 distinct CDR3 sequences listed, 15% to 20% are singletons. Specimen: blood. Receptors were obtained from a woman under 30 with Graves' ophthalmopathy.

The V gene is TRBV27, the J gene TRBJ2-5; 9 bases match TRBD1. The CDR3 is made up of 14 amino acids. Germline CDR1 reads MNHEY; CDR2 reads SMNVEV (reference sequence). V trimming: 4 bases; J trimming: 4 bases; junction bases outside the gene matches: 4. The CDR3 DNA reads as TGTGCCAGCAGTTGGGGACAGGGAATAGAGACCCAGTACTTC. This translates into CASSWGQGIETQYF.

The CDR3 reads CASSSGGEGETQYF. DNA for the CDR3: TGTGCCAGCAGCTCCGGCGGGGAGGGAGAGACCCAGTACTTC. The chain has TRBV5-6 and TRBJ2-5; TRBD2 matches at 7 bases. This CDR3 has 14 residues. Germline V gene lookup returns CDR1 SGHDT and CDR2 YYEEEE. V shed 3 bases and J 4 bases; nucleotides not matched to a gene: 6.

This clonotype was counted between two and nine times. V usage is TRBV28 and J usage is TRBJ2-7, with a tentative D call TRBD1 (5 bases). CDR1 is MDHEN and CDR2 is SYDVKM in the germline V gene. The CDR3 contains 14 residues. The V and J ends lost 4 bases and 2 bases respectively, with 12 bases between them. In DNA, the CDR3 is TGTGCCAGCAGTTCCCTTAGGGGAACCTACGAGCAGTACTTC. This sequence encodes CASSSLRGTYEQYF.

As regards this clonotype: One end of the junction varies from germline; a read error may be responsible. V and J are TRBV3-1 and TRBJ1-6; D gene unclear. The CDR3 spans 19 residues. The V gene's germline CDR1 is LGHDT and CDR2 YNNKEL (reference sequence). The CDR3 DNA follows: TGTGCCAGCAGTCTTAGGCCGACTGGCAGAAGCTCCCATAATTCACCCCTCCACTTT. Protein: CASSLRPTGRSSHNSPLHF.

This clonotype was counted at least ten times. This chain links TRBV20-1 with TRBJ2-7; possibly TRBD1 for D (6 bases). The CDR3 loop spans 14 amino acids. Trimming stripped 3 bases from V and 2 bases from J, with 14 bases between. The germline CDR1 and CDR2 sequences are DFQATT and SNEGSKA (reference sequence). The CDR3 coding sequence is TGCAGTGCTAGCCCCCGGACAGCTGCCTACGAGCAGTACTTC. This sequence encodes CSASPRTAAYEQYF.

The rearrangement uses TRBV5-6 and TRBJ2-5; TRBD1 agrees at 9 bases. The length of the CDR3 is 16 residues. CDR1 and CDR2 from the germline V gene are SGHDT and YYEEEE. V was clipped by 2 bases and J by 2 bases; unmatched bases: 7. CDR3 nucleotides: TGTGCCAGCAGCTTTAAAACCGGGACAGGGCAAGAGACCCAGTACTTC. This encodes CASSFKTGTGQETQYF. The complete variable domain, with remaining parts taken from reference TRBV5-6 and TRBJ2-5, reads DAGVTQSPTHLIKTRGQQVTLRCSPKSGHDTVSWYQQALGQGPQFIFQYYEEEERQRGNFPDRFSGHQFPNYSSELNVNALLLGDSALYLCASSFKTGTGQETQYFGPGTRLLVL.

As regards this clonotype: Possible read error: a much larger clone is one base away. The chain couples TRBV6-1 to TRBJ2-7, with a weak D call TRBD1 (6 bases). The V gene lost 7 bases and the J gene lost 1 base, with 14 bases spanning the gap. This CDR3 has 14 residues. Germline V lookup: CDR1 MNHNS, CDR2 SASEGT. In nucleotides, the CDR3 is TGTGCCAGCAACGTAGGACAGACTTCCTACGAGCAGTACTTC. Protein sequence: CASNVGQTSYEQYF.

This clonotype was recorded a few times. The V and J genes are TRBV5-8 and TRBJ2-3; unclear D gene. The CDR3 covers 13 residues. V was cut by 0 bases and J by 11 bases, with 13 bases left in between. Looked up from germline, CDR1 is SGHTS and CDR2 is YDEGEE. The CDR3 here is CASSLEGGDLQYF. CDR3 DNA: TGTGCCAGCAGCTTGGAGGGTGGTGATCTGCAGTATTTT.